This T cell receptor beta chain was identified during a study of OX40 agonist ivuxolimab in advanced cancers. Across the study: Patients receiving dose escalation had hepatocellular carcinoma, melanoma, renal cell or head and neck cancer.

The method was immunoSEQ multiplex PCR; TCRdb's version includes in-frame clones alone and lacks a portion of them. Of tens of thousands of clones in the sample, more than 80% were seen once. The CDR3 contains 17 residues. V trimming: 0 bases; J trimming: 6 bases; junction bases outside the gene matches: 12. Germline CDR1 and CDR2: SGDLS and YYNGEE. The sequence was obtained from an adult with an advanced solid tumor such as melanoma, head and neck, liver or kidney cancer. Specimen: CD4+ or CD8+ T cells sorted from blood, collected in a trial of the OX40 agonist ivuxolimab. J is TRBJ2-1 and V is TRBV9; 7 bases map to TRBD2. The CDR3 DNA follows: TGTGCCAGCAGCGTAGGTCCCACTAGCGCAATGGGCAATGAGCAGTTCTTC. It codes for CASSVGPTSAMGNEQFF.